The T cell receptor (beta chain) under discussion was sequenced for a study of T-cell reconstitution after alpha-beta-depleted transplantation in children (dated by TCRdb to between 2015 and 2016). For context, the study as a whole: The study quantitatively tracked T-cell immune reconstitution after TCRalphabeta/CD19-depleted allogeneic hematopoietic cell transplantation in children using TCR repertoire profiling. Results and caveats for the whole study, not just this receptor: About two months after transplant, the apparently early recovery of alphabetaT-cell counts reportedly depended on just several hundred clones that had expanded rapidly and came from non-depleted graft cells. In some patients, high TCRbeta diversity at day 60 was attributed to recipient T cells and intrathymic progenitors that had survived conditioning. The frequencies of hyperexpanded clones fell over the following months, and after one year, T-cell counts and TCRbeta diversity were mostly attributed to newly produced T cells.

Library generation was performed with PCR. Data came from an Illumina HiSeq 2500. TCR library preparation used molecular barcoding, with unique molecular identifiers applied to normalize quantification of the TCRbeta repertoire. TCRdb itself trimmed the public reads at Q25 with fastp, ran MiXCR and retained productive beta chains. Rows matching on CDR3 protein sequence are summarized as one entry with the most common DNA and genes. This sample has 130,000 to 150,000 distinct CDR3 sequences in its table, and around 10% of those were observed once. The ten largest clones take up approximately 18% of the sample. There are many counts of this clonotype. Its antigen is currently not known. Qualities for individual bases were not recorded, and no much larger clone is one base off. The CDR3 has 14 amino acids, counting the end cysteine and phenylalanine. Of all the DNA, just the CDR3 is kept, 42 bases in frame from base 1. Deletion took 7 bases off V and 3 bases off J, with a span of 16 bases between the germline ends. As encoded in the germline V gene, CDR1 is MDHEN while CDR2 is SYDVKM.

Taken with the paper, the label for treatment or condition translates to: allogeneic hematopoietic cell transplantation with graft depleted of TCRalphabeta T cells and CD19 B cells. The transplant recipients were children given TCRalphabeta/CD19-depleted allogeneic hematopoietic cell grafts. The TCR originated in a female patient between 2 and 15 years old who had a stem cell transplant for congenital amegakaryocytic thrombocytopenia, so the T cells may come from the graft donor. The sequencing here drew on PBMCs, mostly from graft donor cells, taken 180 days after TCRalphabeta/CD19-depleted stem cell transplant. The chain links TRBV28 with TRBJ2-7, with TRBD2 perhaps the D gene, on 7 matching bases. The DNA sequence is as follows: TGTGCCAGCACCTCACCGGGGGGCAGCTACGAGCAGTACTTC. Translated, this gives CASTSPGGSYEQYF.